Sequencing of this TCR beta chain was carried out in a study of CD8 T cells in ankylosing spondylitis. The authors made TCR beta libraries by quantitative 5'-RACE with molecular barcodes. Each CDR3 protein is one row after TCRdb ran MiXCR on the 5' RACE reads. The table lists around 340,000 distinct CDR3 sequences, roughly 15% of them singletons, with approximately 0.99% in the top ten. This clonotype was seen a handful of times. The CDR3 consists of 15 residues. The V end lost 4 bases, the J end lost 2 bases, and 12 bases lay between the germline ends. The V gene is TRBV12-3 or TRBV12-4, the J gene TRBJ1-3; maybe TRBD1 (5 bases). Sequencing was carried out using blood, either unsorted or a sorted T cell fraction (not recorded which). This receptor was obtained from a male donor with ankylosing spondylitis or in good health (not recorded which). The CDR3 coding sequence is TGTGCCAGCAGTTCCTGGGACCTTGCTGGAAACACCATATATTTT. It codes for CASSSWDLAGNTIYF.